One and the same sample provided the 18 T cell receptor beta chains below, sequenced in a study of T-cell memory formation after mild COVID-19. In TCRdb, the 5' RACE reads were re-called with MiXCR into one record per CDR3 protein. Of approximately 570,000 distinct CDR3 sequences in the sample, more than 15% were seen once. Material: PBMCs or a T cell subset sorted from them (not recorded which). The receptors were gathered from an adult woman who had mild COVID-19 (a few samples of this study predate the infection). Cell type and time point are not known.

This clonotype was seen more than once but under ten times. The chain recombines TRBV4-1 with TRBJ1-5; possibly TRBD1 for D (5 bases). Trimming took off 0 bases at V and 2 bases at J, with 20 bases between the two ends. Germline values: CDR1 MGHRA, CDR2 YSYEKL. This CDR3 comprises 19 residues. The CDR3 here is CASSQDLWAGNGGNQPQHF. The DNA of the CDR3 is TGCGCCAGCAGCCAAGATCTATGGGCAGGGAATGGGGGCAATCAGCCCCAGCATTTT.

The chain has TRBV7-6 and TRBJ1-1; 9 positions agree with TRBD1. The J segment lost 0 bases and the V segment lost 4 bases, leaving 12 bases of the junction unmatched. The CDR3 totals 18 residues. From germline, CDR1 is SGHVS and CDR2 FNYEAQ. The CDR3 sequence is CASSSNRGHDYMNTEAFF. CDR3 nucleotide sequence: TGTGCCAGCAGCTCCAACAGGGGGCATGACTACATGAACACTGAAGCTTTCTTT.

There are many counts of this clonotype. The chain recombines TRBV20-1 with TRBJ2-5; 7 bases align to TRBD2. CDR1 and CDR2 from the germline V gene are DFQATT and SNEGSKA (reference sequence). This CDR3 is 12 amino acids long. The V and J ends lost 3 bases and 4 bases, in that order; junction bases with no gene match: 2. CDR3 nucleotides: TGCAGTGCTAGTGGCGGGGGAGAGACCCAGTACTTC. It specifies CSASGGGETQYF.

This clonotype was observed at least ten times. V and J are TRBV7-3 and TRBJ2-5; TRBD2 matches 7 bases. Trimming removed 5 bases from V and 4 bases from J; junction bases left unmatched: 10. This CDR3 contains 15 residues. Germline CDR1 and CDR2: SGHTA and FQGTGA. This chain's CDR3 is CASSPGEGRIETQYF. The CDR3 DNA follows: TGTGCCAGCAGCCCCGGGGAGGGGAGGATAGAGACCCAGTACTTC.

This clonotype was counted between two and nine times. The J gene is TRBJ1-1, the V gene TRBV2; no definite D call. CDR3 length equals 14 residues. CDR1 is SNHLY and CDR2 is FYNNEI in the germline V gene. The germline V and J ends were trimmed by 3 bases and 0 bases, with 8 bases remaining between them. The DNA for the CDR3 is TGTGCCAGCAGTGAGGGCCGGATGAACACTGAAGCTTTCTTT. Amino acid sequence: CASSEGRMNTEAFF.

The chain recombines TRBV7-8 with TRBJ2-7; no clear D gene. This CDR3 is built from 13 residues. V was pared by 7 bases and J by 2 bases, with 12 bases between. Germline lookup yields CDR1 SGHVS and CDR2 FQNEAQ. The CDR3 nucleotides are TGTGCCAGCACCCCCCCGGATCCCTACGAGCAGTACTTC. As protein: CASTPPDPYEQYF.

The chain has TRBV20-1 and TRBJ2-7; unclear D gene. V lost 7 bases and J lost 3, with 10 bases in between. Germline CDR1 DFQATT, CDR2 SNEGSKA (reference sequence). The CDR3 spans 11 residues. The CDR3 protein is CSGAGIYEQYF. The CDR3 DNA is TGCAGTGGGGCAGGTATCTACGAGCAGTACTTC.

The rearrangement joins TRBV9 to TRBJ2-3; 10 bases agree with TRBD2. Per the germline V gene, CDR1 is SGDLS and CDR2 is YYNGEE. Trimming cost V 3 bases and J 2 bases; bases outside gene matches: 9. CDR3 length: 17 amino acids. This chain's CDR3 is CASSERASGSLTDTQYF. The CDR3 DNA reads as TGTGCCAGCAGCGAGCGAGCTAGCGGGAGTCTCACAGATACGCAGTATTTT. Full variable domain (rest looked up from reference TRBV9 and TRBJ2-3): DSGVTQTPKHLITATGQRVTLRCSPRSGDLSVYWYQQSLDQGLQFLIQYYNGEERAKGNILERFSAQQFPDLHSELNLSSLELGDSALYFCASSERASGSLTDTQYFGPGTRLTVL.

CDR3 region: CASSTYRSLPYEQYF. Written as DNA, the CDR3 is TGTGCCAGCAGTACCTACAGGTCCCTACCCTACGAGCAGTACTTC. The chain joins TRBV6-5 to TRBJ2-7; possible D gene TRBD1, 5 bases. CDR3 length: 15 residues. Germline V lookup: CDR1 MNHEY, CDR2 SVGAGI. Trimming shortened V by 5 bases and J by 2 bases, and 16 bases separated the two germline ends.

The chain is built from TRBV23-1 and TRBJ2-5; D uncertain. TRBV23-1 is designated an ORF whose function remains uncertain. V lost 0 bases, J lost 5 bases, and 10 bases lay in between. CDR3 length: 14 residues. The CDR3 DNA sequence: TGCGCCAGCAGTCAATCGAAGGGTGCGGAGACCCAGTACTTC. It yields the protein CASSQSKGAETQYF.

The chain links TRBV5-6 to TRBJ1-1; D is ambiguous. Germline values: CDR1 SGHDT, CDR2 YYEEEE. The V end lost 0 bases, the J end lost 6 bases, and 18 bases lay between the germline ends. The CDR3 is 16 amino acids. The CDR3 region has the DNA TGTGCCAGCAGCTTGGTTTCAGGCAGGAAAAATTCTGAAGCTTTCTTT. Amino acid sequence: CASSLVSGRKNSEAFF.

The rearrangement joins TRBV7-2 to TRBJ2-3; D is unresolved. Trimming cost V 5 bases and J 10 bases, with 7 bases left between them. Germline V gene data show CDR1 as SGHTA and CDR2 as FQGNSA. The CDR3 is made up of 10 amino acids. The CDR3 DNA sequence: TGTGCCAGCAGCGGCCAAGCGCAGTATTTT. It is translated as CASSGQAQYF.

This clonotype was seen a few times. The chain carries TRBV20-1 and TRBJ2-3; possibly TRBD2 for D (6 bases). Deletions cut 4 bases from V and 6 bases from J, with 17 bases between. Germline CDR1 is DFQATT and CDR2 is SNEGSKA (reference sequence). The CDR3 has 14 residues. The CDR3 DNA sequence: TGCAGTGCTACCAAGCGGGCCGGTGGGGATACGCAGTATTTT. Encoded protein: CSATKRAGGDTQYF.

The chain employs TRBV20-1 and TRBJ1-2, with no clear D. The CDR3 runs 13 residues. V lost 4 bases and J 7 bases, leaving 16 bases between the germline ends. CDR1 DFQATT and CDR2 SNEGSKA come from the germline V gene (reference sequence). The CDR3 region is CSATEEWVGGYTF. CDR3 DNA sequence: TGCAGTGCTACCGAAGAGTGGGTTGGTGGCTACACCTTC.

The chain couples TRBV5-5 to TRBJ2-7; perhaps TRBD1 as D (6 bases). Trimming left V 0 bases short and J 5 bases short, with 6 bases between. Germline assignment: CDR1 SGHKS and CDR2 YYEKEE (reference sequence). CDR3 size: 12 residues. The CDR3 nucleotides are TGTGCCAGCAGCTTGGGGGGGCACGAGCAGTACTTC. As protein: CASSLGGHEQYF.

CDR3 sequence: CASSTGQGYGSSYEQYF. CDR3 DNA: TGCGCCAGCAGCACGGGACAGGGATACGGAAGCTCCTACGAGCAGTACTTC. V and J are TRBV5-1 and TRBJ2-7, with TRBD1 matching over 9 bases. The CDR3 is 17 residues long. V shed 4 bases and J 0 bases; nucleotides not matched to a gene: 11. Looked up from germline, CDR1 is SGHRS and CDR2 is YFSETQ.

CDR3 DNA sequence: TGTGCCAGCAGCTCCCAAGACAGGTCCTACAATGAGCAGTTCTTC. Protein: CASSSQDRSYNEQFF. The J gene is TRBJ2-1, the V gene TRBV7-3; D possibly corresponds to TRBD1 (6 bases). CDR1 is SGHTA, CDR2 FQGTGA, per germline. This CDR3 has 15 residues. Trimming removed 4 bases from V and 1 base from J, with 11 bases in between.

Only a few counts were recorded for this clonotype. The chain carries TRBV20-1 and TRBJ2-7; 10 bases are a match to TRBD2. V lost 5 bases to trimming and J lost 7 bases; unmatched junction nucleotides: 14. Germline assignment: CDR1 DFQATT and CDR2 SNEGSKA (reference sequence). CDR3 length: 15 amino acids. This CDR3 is CSARLAGETLNEQYF. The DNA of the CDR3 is TGCAGTGCTCGTCTAGCGGGAGAAACCTTAAATGAGCAGTACTTC.